Included here is one T cell receptor (beta chain) sequence, with context. Its antigen is still unknown. This sample is drawn from a study of T cells in localized non-small cell lung cancer. General study results and limits: Compared with tumor, uninvolved adjacent lung displayed greater T cell clonality, ranking highest overall. Median detection of top 100 tumor clones in adjacent lung was about 52 clones. Heterogeneity remains possible because sequencing was limited to only one tumor region.

Germline V gene lookup returns CDR1 LNHDA and CDR2 SQIVND (reference sequence). The V gene lost 8 bases and the J gene lost 0 bases, with 15 bases spanning the gap. The CDR3 runs 15 residues. The assay was immunoSEQ multiplex PCR, and TCRdb's table has in-frame clones only and misses some. The data contain 7,700 or so clones, 92% of them singletons. The sample here was peripheral blood mononuclear cells, taken before any cancer treatment. The V and J genes are TRBV19 and TRBJ2-3; D might be TRBD2 (5 bases). The receptor was isolated from a male donor aged 60 or older with stage II lung adenocarcinoma. This CDR3 reads CASQGLPTSTDTQYF. The DNA of the CDR3 is TGTGCCAGTCAAGGACTGCCTACTAGCACAGATACGCAGTATTTT.